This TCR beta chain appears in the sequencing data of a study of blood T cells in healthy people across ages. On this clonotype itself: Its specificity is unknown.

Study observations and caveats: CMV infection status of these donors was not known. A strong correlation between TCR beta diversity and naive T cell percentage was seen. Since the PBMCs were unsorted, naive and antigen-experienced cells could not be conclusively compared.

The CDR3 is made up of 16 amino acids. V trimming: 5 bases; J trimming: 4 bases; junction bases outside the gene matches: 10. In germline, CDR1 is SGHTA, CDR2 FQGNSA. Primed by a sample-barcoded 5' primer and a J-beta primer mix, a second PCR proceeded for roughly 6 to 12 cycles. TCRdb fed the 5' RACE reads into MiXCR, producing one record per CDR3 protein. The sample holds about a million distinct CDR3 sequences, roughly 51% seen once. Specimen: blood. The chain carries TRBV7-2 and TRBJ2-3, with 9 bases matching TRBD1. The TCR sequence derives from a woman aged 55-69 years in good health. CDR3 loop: CASSLPGTGQSDTQYF. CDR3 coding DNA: TGTGCCAGCAGCCTTCCCGGGACAGGGCAGTCAGATACGCAGTATTTT.